A single sample gave rise to the 18 T cell receptor beta chains below, sequenced in a study of cytomegalovirus exposure and HLA in healthy donors. PCR involved 60 Vbeta and 13 Jbeta primers. The method was immunoSEQ multiplex PCR; TCRdb's version includes in-frame clones alone and lacks a portion of them. Here the sample spans almost 200,000 clones, around 81% being singletons. Sample: PBMCs. Receptor source: a man aged 30 to 45 in good health and CMV-seronegative.

As to this clone: At one of its ends the junction is not consistent with the germline gene, which may arise from a read error. The rearrangement joins TRBV28 to TRBJ1-5; 9 bases agree with TRBD1. Germline V gene data show CDR1 as MDHEN and CDR2 as SYDVKM. This CDR3 spans 13 amino acids. CDR3 sequence reads: CHTGTGSNQPQHF. CDR3 nucleotides: TGCCACACCGGGACAGGGAGCAATCAGCCCCAGCATTTT.

This clone was observed a handful of times. The chain uses TRBV2 and TRBJ2-7; D not resolved. There are 16 residues in the CDR3. The V gene lost 2 bases and the J gene lost 4 bases, with 18 bases spanning the gap. The germline gives CDR1 SNHLY, CDR2 FYNNEI. The CDR3 region is CASSESQILSPYEQYF. The CDR3 nucleotides read TGTGCCAGCAGTGAATCCCAGATCCTTTCACCATACGAGCAGTACTTC.

The gene calls are TRBV5-1 and TRBJ1-1; tentative D call: TRBD1 (5 bases). The CDR3 contains 13 residues. Trimming took 7 bases from V and 6 from J, leaving 16 bases between them. Germline lookup yields CDR1 SGHRS and CDR2 YFSETQ. The CDR3 DNA sequence: TGCGCCAGCTCCCAGGGCGGGGGGGCTGAAGCTTTCTTT. This sequence encodes CASSQGGGAEAFF.

The chain's CDR3 is CASSHHKDRGEGYTF. In DNA form, the CDR3 reads TGTGCCAGCAGCCACCATAAGGACAGGGGTGAAGGCTACACCTTC. The chain couples TRBV4-2 to TRBJ1-2; 9 positions match TRBD1. V trimming: 3 bases; J trimming: 8 bases; junction bases outside the gene matches: 10. This CDR3 region has 15 residues. Germline assignment: CDR1 LGHNA and CDR2 YNFKEQ.

The J gene is TRBJ1-1, the V gene TRBV28; D gene ambiguous. Trimming took off 3 bases at V and 1 base at J, with 15 bases between the two ends. The CDR3 spans 16 residues. The V gene's germline CDR1 is MDHEN and CDR2 SYDVKM. The DNA for the CDR3 is TGTGCCAGCAGTTTTTCACAGATCAAGAGGAACACTGAAGCTTTCTTT. It translates to CASSFSQIKRNTEAFF.

The sample holds a few counts of this clone. The chain combines TRBV6-1 with TRBJ1-5, with D uncertain. The CDR3 runs 15 residues. Germline-derived CDR1 and CDR2 are MNHNS and SASEGT. V gave up 0 bases and J gave up 3 bases, with 9 bases separating them. CDR3 nucleotides: TGTGCCAGCAGTGAAGCTTCAGGTCACAATCAGCCCCAGCATTTT. Translating gives CASSEASGHNQPQHF.

The rearrangement joins TRBV16 to TRBJ1-6; D is perhaps TRBD1 (5 bases). The CDR3 is made up of 18 amino acids. Germline V gene lookup returns CDR1 KGHSY and CDR2 FQNENV. The germline V and J ends were trimmed by 2 bases and 0 bases, with 14 bases remaining between them. The CDR3 nucleotides read TGTGCCAGCAGCCAACTGGCAGGGTCCGGCTCCTATAATTCACCCCTCCACTTT. Protein: CASSQLAGSGSYNSPLHF.

V usage is TRBV10-3 and J usage is TRBJ2-6; tentative D call: TRBD1 (6 bases). Trimming removed 9 bases at V and 0 bases at J, with 9 bases between. CDR1 and CDR2 (germline): ENHRY, SYGVKD. The CDR3 is made up of 14 amino acids. CDR3 nucleotide sequence: TGTGCCATAGAACAGGGCTCTGGGGCCAACGTCCTGACTTTC. It yields the protein CAIEQGSGANVLTF.

The chain links TRBV5-1 to TRBJ2-5, with TRBD2 matching 10 bases. Germline V gene lookup returns CDR1 SGHRS and CDR2 YFSETQ. The CDR3 length is 15 residues. V trimming: 1 base; J trimming: 5 bases; junction bases outside the gene matches: 5. The CDR3 loop reads CASSLSSGSWETQYF. The CDR3 DNA is TGCGCCAGCAGCTTGTCTAGCGGGAGTTGGGAGACCCAGTACTTC.

The chain couples TRBV28 to TRBJ1-6, with TRBD1 matching 7 bases. The germline V gene encodes CDR1 MDHEN and CDR2 SYDVKM. V lost 6 bases and J lost 10; bases outside the gene matches: 9. This CDR3 contains 14 residues. This chain's CDR3 is CASRTYRGGSPLHF. Written as DNA, the CDR3 is TGTGCCAGCAGAACCTACAGGGGTGGGTCACCCCTCCACTTT.

The V gene is TRBV14, the J gene TRBJ2-1, with TRBD1 matching over 7 bases. Germline lookup yields CDR1 SGHDN and CDR2 FVKESK. This CDR3 spans 13 amino acids. The ends lost 5 bases at V and 3 bases at J; junction bases unmatched: 1. For the CDR3, the DNA is TGTGCCAGCAGCGCAGGGGGCTACAATGAGCAGTTCTTC. Translating it yields CASSAGGYNEQFF.

This sequence joins TRBV9 and TRBJ1-4; TRBD1 agrees at 8 bases. The CDR3 has 15 amino acids. CDR1 SGDLS and CDR2 YYNGEE come from the germline V gene. The V segment lost 0 bases and the J segment 8 bases; nucleotides outside the gene matches: 6. This CDR3 is CASSVATGGGEKLFF. DNA of the CDR3: TGTGCCAGCAGCGTAGCTACAGGGGGAGGGGAAAAACTGTTTTTT.

This chain joins TRBV28 and TRBJ2-2; D may be TRBD1 (6 bases). Germline V gives CDR1 MDHEN, CDR2 SYDVKM. Deletions cut 2 bases from V and 3 bases from J, with 13 bases between. This CDR3 has 16 residues. The CDR3 is CASSLEGGVDTGELFF. In DNA, the CDR3 is TGTGCCAGCAGTTTAGAAGGGGGAGTGGACACCGGGGAGCTGTTTTTT.

This clone was recorded only once. The chain employs TRBV5-4 and TRBJ2-1; D possibly corresponds to TRBD2 (6 bases). V lost 4 bases to trimming and J lost 2 bases, with 19 bases between them. The V gene's germline CDR1 is SGHNT and CDR2 YYREEE (reference sequence). The length of the CDR3 is 17 residues. The CDR3 spells CASSPVGGVDPYNEQFF. The CDR3 nucleotides read TGTGCCAGCAGCCCTGTGGGGGGTGTTGATCCCTACAATGAGCAGTTCTTC.

In its sample, this clone was seen a few times. The chain is built from TRBV5-6 and TRBJ2-5; D not certain. Germline loops: CDR1 SGHDT, CDR2 YYEEEE. The CDR3 is 14 amino acids. Trimming stripped 0 bases from V and 1 base from J, with 7 bases between. CDR3 bases: TGTGCCAGCAGCTTGGTGCAGTCCCAAGAGACCCAGTACTTC. This gives the protein CASSLVQSQETQYF. Together with reference TRBV5-6 and TRBJ2-5, the CDR3 gives the full variable domain: DAGVTQSPTHLIKTRGQQVTLRCSPKSGHDTVSWYQQALGQGPQFIFQYYEEEERQRGNFPDRFSGHQFPNYSSELNVNALLLGDSALYLCASSLVQSQETQYFGPGTRLLVL.

V usage is TRBV14 and J usage is TRBJ2-7; no firm D call. Trimming removed 1 base at V and 3 bases at J, with 13 bases between. Germline V gene sequence: CDR1 SGHDN, CDR2 FVKESK. CDR3 size: 15 residues. CDR3 in amino acids: CASSQASTGYYEQYF. The CDR3 bases are TGTGCCAGCAGCCAAGCCTCGACGGGTTACTACGAGCAGTACTTC.

The sample holds one count of this clone. V usage is TRBV27 and J usage is TRBJ1-3; 9 bases match TRBD1. The CDR3 extends over 17 amino acids. V trimming: 5 bases; J trimming: 0 bases; junction bases outside the gene matches: 8. Germline loops: CDR1 MNHEY, CDR2 SMNVEV (reference sequence). The CDR3 DNA reads TGTGCCAGCAGTCCAGGGACAGGGAGCACCTCTGGAAACACCATATATTTT. As protein: CASSPGTGSTSGNTIYF.

The rearrangement uses TRBV18 and TRBJ2-2; 14 bases align to TRBD2. Germline trimming cut 5 bases from V and 2 bases from J; bases unmatched to any gene: 10. Germline values: CDR1 KGHSH, CDR2 LQKENI. This CDR3 is built from 19 residues. CDR3 in amino acids: CASSALGLAGGPNTGELFF. CDR3 in DNA: TGTGCCAGCTCAGCGTTAGGACTAGCGGGAGGTCCAAACACCGGGGAGCTGTTTTTT.